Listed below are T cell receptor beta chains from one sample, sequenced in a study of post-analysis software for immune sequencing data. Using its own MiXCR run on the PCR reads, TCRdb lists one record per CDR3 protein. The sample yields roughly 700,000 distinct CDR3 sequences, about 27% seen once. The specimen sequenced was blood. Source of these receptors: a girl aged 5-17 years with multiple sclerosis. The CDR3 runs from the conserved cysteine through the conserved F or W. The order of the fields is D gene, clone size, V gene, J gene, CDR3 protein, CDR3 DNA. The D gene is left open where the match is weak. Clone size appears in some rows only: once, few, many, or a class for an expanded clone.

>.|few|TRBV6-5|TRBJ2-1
CASRGESYNEQFF
TGTGCCAGCAGGGGGGAGAGTTACAATGAGCAGTTCTTC
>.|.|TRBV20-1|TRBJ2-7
CSARDGIGDGDFYEQYF
TGCAGTGCTAGAGACGGTATCGGGGACGGAGATTTTTACGAGCAGTACTTC
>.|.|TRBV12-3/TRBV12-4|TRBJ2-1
CASRRVGATRGVNEQFF
TGTGCCAGCAGGAGGGTGGGAGCGACCCGAGGGGTCAATGAGCAGTTCTTC
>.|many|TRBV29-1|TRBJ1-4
CSVEDREKLFF
TGCAGCGTTGAAGATAGGGAAAAACTGTTTTTT
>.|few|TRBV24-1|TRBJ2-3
CATSRRTDTQYF
TGTGCCACCAGCCGACGGACAGATACGCAGTATTTT
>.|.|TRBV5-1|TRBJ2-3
CASSLVRQGTDTQYF
TGCGCCAGCAGCTTGGTGCGCCAGGGCACAGATACGCAGTATTTT
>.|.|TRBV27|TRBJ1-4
CASSPEMVMGKLFF
TGTGCCAGCAGCCCGGAAATGGTTATGGGAAAACTGTTTTTT
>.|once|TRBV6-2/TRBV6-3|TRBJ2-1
CASSYFYAERANEQFF
TGTGCCAGCAGTTACTTTTACGCAGAAAGGGCCAATGAGCAGTTCTTC
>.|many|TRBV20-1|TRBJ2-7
CSARTTTPGEYF
TGCAGTGCTAGAACGACTACCCCCGGGGAGTACTTC
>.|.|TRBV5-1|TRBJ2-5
CASSRDSSQETQYF
TGCGCCAGCAGCAGGGATTCGTCTCAAGAGACCCAGTACTTC
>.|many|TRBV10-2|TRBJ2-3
CASRDSTDTQYF
TGCGCCAGCAGGGACAGCACAGATACGCAGTATTTT
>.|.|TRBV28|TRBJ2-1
CASSPRYYNGQFF
TGTGCCAGCAGCCCACGGTACTACAATGGGCAGTTCTTC
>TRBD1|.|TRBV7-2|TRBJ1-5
CASSLGDRVPQPQHF
TGTGCCAGCAGCTTAGGGGACAGGGTGCCTCAGCCCCAGCATTTT
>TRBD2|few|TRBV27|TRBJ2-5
CASSLSSGRVETQYF
TGTGCCAGCAGTTTATCCAGCGGGAGAGTTGAGACCCAGTACTTC
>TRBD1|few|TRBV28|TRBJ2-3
CASLTGGFTDTQYF
TGTGCCAGCCTGACAGGGGGCTTTACAGATACGCAGTATTTT
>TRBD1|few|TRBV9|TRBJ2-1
CASSVVPGQGANEQFF
TGTGCCAGCAGCGTAGTTCCGGGACAGGGGGCTAATGAGCAGTTCTTC
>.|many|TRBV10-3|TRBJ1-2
CAISELGSGYTF
TGTGCCATCAGTGAGCTTGGTTCTGGCTACACCTTC
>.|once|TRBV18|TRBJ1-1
CASSGGAIRNTEAFF
TGTGCCAGCTCAGGGGGGGCTATAAGGAACACTGAAGCTTTCTTT
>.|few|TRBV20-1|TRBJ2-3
CSARVGVGTDTQYF
TGCAGTGCTAGAGTCGGGGTAGGCACAGATACGCAGTATTTT
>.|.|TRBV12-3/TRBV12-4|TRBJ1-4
CASSFEQIGKLFF
TGTGCCAGCAGTTTTGAACAGATCGGGAAACTGTTTTTT
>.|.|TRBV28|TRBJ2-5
CASRPTGGVQETQYF
TGTGCCAGCAGACCCACCGGGGGAGTTCAAGAGACCCAGTACTTC
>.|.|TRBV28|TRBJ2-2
CASSLDPRLNTGELFF
TGTGCCAGCAGTTTGGATCCGAGACTGAATACCGGGGAGCTGTTTTTT
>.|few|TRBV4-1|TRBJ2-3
CASSQEEDGSTDTQYF
TGCGCCAGCAGCCAAGAAGAGGACGGTAGCACAGATACGCAGTATTTT
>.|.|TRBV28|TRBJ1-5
CASAKGRGGVNQPQHF
TGTGCCAGCGCGAAGGGCAGGGGTGGAGTAAATCAGCCCCAGCATTTT
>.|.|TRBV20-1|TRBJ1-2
CSAREGTLNYGYTF
TGCAGTGCGCGGGAGGGGACCCTCAACTATGGCTACACCTTC
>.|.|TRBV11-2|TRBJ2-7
CASGLDEQYF
TGTGCCAGCGGGTTGGACGAGCAGTACTTC
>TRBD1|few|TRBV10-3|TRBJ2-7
CAISEYRGREQYF
TGTGCCATCAGTGAATACAGGGGCAGGGAGCAGTACTTC
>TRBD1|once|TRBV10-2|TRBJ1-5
CASSDSQGGNQPQHF
TGCGCCAGCAGTGATTCACAGGGGGGCAATCAGCCCCAGCATTTT
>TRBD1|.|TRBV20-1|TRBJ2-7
CSARDDRGPEDHHRLYEQYF
TGCAGTGCTAGGGACGACAGGGGGCCCGAGGACCACCATCGACTATACGAGCAGTACTTC
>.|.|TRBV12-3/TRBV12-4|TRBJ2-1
CASSLGPGSGEQFF
TGTGCCAGCAGTTTAGGACCCGGGAGTGGCGAGCAGTTCTTC
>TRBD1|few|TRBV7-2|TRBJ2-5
CASSLGLGQGGEETQYF
TGTGCCAGCAGCTTAGGATTGGGACAGGGAGGGGAAGAGACCCAGTACTTC
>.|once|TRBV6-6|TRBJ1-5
CASLSRTNQPQHF
TGTGCCAGCTTGAGCAGAACTAATCAGCCCCAGCATTTT
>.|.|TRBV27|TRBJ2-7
CASSTLYSYNEQYF
TGTGCCAGCAGCACGCTTTACTCCTACAATGAGCAGTACTTC
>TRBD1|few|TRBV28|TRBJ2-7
CASRAPGQLYEQYF
TGTGCCAGCAGGGCCCCGGGACAGCTATACGAGCAGTACTTC
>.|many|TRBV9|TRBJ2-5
CASSVRGNPEETQYF
TGTGCCAGCAGCGTACGGGGTAACCCCGAAGAGACCCAGTACTTC
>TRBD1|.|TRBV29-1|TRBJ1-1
CSGGQGAFGKAFF
TGCAGCGGGGGACAGGGGGCATTTGGGAAAGCTTTCTTT
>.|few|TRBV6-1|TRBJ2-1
CASSVQRRHNEQFF
TGTGCCAGCAGTGTCCAGCGGAGGCACAATGAGCAGTTCTTC
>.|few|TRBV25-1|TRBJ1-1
CASSEAGTEAFF
TGTGCCAGCAGTGAAGCTGGTACTGAAGCTTTCTTT
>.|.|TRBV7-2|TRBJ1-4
CASSLGRRGGNEKLFF
TGTGCCAGCAGCTTAGGCCGCCGAGGGGGGAATGAAAAACTGTTTTTT
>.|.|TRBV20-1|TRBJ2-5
CSADFRGEGETQYF
TGCAGTGCCGACTTCCGAGGGGAAGGGGAGACCCAGTACTTC
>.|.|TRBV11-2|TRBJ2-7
CASSPMRGIEQYF
TGTGCCAGCAGCCCGATGAGGGGGATCGAGCAGTACTTC